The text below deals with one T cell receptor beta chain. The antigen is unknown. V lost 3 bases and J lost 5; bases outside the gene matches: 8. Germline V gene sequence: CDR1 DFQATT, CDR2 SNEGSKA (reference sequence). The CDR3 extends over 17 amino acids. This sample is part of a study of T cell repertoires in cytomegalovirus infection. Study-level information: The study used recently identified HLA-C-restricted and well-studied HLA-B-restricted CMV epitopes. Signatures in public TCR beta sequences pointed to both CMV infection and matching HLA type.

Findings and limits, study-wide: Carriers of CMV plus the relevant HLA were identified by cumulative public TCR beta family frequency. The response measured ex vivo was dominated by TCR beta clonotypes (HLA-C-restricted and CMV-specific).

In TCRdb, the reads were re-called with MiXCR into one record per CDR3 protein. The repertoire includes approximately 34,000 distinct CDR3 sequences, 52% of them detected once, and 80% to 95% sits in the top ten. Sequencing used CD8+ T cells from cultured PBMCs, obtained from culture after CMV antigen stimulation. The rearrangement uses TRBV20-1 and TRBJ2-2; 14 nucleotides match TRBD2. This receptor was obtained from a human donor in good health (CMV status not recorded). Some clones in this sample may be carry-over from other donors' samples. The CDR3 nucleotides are TGCAGTGCTAGTGGGGGACTAGCGGGAGAATATACCGGGGAGCTGTTTTTT. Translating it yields CSASGGLAGEYTGELFF.